One and the same sample provided the 6 T cell receptor beta chains below, sequenced in a study of beta chain features in type 1 diabetes (dated by TCRdb to the late 2010s). Overall study outcomes, separate from this receptor: Type 1 diabetes patients showed a moderate but significant shortening of TCRB CDR3 length in all four CD4+ subsets.

Which antigens these TCRs recognize remains unknown. The library was built by means of the immunoSEQ multiplex PCR assay. The entire amount of isolated RNA was reverse transcribed using the High Capacity cDNA Reverse Transcription Kit, so the sequenced TCRB transcripts were expressed ones. The immuneACCESS repertoire file appears here via TCRdb, limited to in-frame rearrangements. These files lack a portion of the clones; in checked studies, under half of the deficit traces to unresolved V genes, and the cause of the others is not known. The sample table lists around 690,000 clones, 12% of them with a count of one. 0.09% to 0.15% of the sample is in the top ten clones. What was sequenced was naive CD4+ T cells from blood. The sample's cell subset or site, from its label and the paper: true naive CD4+ T cells. The source of these receptors is a man aged 25 to 40 with type 1 diabetes.

The chain uses TRBV10-3 and TRBJ1-5; possible D gene TRBD1, 5 bases. V lost 10 bases and J lost 0, with 22 bases in between. CDR3 length: 17 residues. The germline V gene encodes CDR1 ENHRY and CDR2 SYGVKD. DNA of the CDR3: TGTGCCACGAACCGGGACCCAGGGTATTATAGCAATCAGCCCCAGCATTTT. It translates to CATNRDPGYYSNQPQHF.

The chain has TRBV30 and TRBJ2-5, with 7 positions matching TRBD2. The CDR3 consists of 11 residues. CDR1 is GTSNPN, CDR2 SVGIG, per germline (reference sequence). The V gene end was trimmed by 2 bases and the J gene end by 11 bases; junction bases not matched to a gene: 5. For the CDR3, the DNA is TGTGCCTGGAGTCCGCGGGGGACGCAGTACTTC. This codes for CAWSPRGTQYF.

The chain carries TRBV7-6 and TRBJ1-1; D not resolved. CDR1 and CDR2 (germline): SGHVS, FNYEAQ. Trimming cost V 2 bases and J 5 bases, with 12 bases left between them. There are 14 residues in the CDR3. CDR3 protein: CASSLSLGRTEAFF. The CDR3 nucleotides are TGTGCCAGCAGCTTATCTCTTGGGAGGACTGAAGCTTTCTTT.

This chain joins TRBV6-5 and TRBJ1-4; D not certain. V was cut by 6 bases and J by 8 bases, with 16 bases left in between. Per germline, CDR1 MNHEY and CDR2 SVGAGI. CDR3 length: 14 amino acids. CDR3: CASSSYGFGEKLFF. CDR3 sequence (DNA): TGTGCCAGCAGCTCTTATGGCTTTGGGGAAAAACTGTTTTTT.

J is TRBJ2-7 and V is TRBV18; 12 bases agree with TRBD2. The germline CDR1 and CDR2 sequences are KGHSH and LQKENI. CDR3 size: 15 residues. V lost 3 bases and J lost 4; bases outside the gene matches: 4. CDR3 residues: CASSPRLAGDYEQYF. CDR3 sequence (DNA): TGTGCCAGCTCACCCCGACTAGCGGGGGATTACGAGCAGTACTTC.

The table lists this clone with a few counts. This rearrangement joins TRBV27 to TRBJ2-5; TRBD2 agrees at 8 bases. V shed 3 bases and J 4 bases; nucleotides not matched to a gene: 1. The CDR3 length is 13 residues. Germline CDR1 MNHEY, CDR2 SMNVEV (reference sequence). CDR3: CASSFSGVETQYF. CDR3 DNA: TGTGCCAGCAGTTTTAGCGGGGTAGAGACCCAGTACTTC.